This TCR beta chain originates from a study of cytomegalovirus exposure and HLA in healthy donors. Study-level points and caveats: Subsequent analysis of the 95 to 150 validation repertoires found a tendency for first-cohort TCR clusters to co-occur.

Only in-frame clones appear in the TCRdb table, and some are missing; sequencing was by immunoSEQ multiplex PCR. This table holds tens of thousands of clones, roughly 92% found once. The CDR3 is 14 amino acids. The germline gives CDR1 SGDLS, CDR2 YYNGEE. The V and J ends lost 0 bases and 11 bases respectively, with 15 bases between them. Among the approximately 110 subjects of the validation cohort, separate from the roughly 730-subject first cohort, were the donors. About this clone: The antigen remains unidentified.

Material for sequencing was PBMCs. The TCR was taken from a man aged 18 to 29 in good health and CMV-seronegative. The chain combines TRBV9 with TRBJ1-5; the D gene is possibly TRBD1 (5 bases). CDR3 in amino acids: CASSVGGGGTAQHF. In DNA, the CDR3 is TGTGCCAGCAGCGTAGGGGGGGGAGGAACGGCCCAGCATTTT. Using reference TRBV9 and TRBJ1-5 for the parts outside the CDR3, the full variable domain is DSGVTQTPKHLITATGQRVTLRCSPRSGDLSVYWYQQSLDQGLQFLIQYYNGEERAKGNILERFSAQQFPDLHSELNLSSLELGDSALYFCASSVGGGGTAQHFGDGTRLSIL.